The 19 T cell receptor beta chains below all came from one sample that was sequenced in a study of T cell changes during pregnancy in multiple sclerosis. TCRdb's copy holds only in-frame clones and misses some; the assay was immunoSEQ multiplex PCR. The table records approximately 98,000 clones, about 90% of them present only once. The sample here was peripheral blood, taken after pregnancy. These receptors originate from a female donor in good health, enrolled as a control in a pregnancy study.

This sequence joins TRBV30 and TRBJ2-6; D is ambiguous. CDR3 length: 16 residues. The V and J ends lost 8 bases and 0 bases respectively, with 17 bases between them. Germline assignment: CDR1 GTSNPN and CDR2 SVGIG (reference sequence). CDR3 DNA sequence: TGTGCCGGTACGGATCTTGCGGTCTCTGGGGCCAACGTCCTGACTTTC. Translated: CAGTDLAVSGANVLTF.

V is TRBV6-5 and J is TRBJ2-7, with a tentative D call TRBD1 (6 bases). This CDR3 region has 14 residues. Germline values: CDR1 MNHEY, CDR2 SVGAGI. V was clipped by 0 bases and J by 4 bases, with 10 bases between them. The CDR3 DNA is TGTGCCAGCAGTTACTCGATTCAGGGGTACGAGCAGTACTTC. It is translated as CASSYSIQGYEQYF.

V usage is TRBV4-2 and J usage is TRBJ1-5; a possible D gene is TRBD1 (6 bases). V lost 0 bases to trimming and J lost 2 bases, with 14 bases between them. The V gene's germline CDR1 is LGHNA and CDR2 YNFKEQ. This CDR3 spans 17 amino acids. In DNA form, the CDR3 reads TGTGCCAGCAGCCAAGAAGTACGGGGGGCGGGCAATCAGCCCCAGCATTTT. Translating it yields CASSQEVRGAGNQPQHF.

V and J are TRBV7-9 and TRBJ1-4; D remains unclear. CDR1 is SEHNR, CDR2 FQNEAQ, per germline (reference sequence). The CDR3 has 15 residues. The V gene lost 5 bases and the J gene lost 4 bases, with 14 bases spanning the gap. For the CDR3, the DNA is TGTGCCAGCAGCCCCCGAATCGGAGATAATGAAAAACTGTTTTTT. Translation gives CASSPRIGDNEKLFF.

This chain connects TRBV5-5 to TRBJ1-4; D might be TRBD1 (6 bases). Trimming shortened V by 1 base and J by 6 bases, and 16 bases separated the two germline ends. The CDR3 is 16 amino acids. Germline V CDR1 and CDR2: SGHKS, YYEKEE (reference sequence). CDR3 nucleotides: TGTGCCAGCAGCTTGTTGGGGGCCCTTCCGGATGAAAAACTGTTTTTT. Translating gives CASSLLGALPDEKLFF. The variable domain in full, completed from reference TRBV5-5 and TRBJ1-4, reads DAGVTQSPTHLIKTRGQQVTLRCSPISGHKSVSWYQQVLGQGPQFIFQYYEKEERGRGNFPDRFSARQFPNYSSELNVNALLLGDSALYLCASSLLGALPDEKLFFGSGTQLSVL.

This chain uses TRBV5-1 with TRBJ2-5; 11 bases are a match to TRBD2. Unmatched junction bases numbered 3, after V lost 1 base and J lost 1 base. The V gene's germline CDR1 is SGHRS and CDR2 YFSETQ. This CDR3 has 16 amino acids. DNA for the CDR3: TGCGCCAGCAGCTTGACTAGCGGGGGTATCCAAGAGACCCAGTACTTC. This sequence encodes CASSLTSGGIQETQYF.

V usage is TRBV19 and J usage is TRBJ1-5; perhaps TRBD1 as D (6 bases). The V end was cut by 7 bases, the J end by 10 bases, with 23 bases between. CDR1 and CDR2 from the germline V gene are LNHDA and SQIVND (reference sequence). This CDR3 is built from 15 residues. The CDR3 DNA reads TGTGCCAGTACCCGGGGGGCAACGAGGATAGGTCCCCAGCATTTT. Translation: CASTRGATRIGPQHF.

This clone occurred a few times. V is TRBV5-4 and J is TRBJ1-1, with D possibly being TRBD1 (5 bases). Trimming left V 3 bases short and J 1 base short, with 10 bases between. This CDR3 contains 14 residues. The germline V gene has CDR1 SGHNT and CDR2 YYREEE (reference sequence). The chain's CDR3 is CASSSTGENTEAFF. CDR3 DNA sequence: TGTGCCAGCAGCTCGACGGGGGAGAACACTGAAGCTTTCTTT.

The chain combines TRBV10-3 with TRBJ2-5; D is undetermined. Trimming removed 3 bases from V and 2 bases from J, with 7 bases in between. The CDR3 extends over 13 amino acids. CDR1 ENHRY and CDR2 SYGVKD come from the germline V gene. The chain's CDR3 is CAISEGGQETQYF. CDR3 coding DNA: TGTGCCATCAGTGAAGGCGGTCAAGAGACCCAGTACTTC.

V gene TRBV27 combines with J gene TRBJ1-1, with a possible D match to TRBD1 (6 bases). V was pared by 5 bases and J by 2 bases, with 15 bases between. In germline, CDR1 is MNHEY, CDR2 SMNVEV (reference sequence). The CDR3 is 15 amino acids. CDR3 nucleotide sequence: TGTGCCAGCAGTCTGGGGCGACAGGTTAACACTGAAGCTTTCTTT. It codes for CASSLGRQVNTEAFF.

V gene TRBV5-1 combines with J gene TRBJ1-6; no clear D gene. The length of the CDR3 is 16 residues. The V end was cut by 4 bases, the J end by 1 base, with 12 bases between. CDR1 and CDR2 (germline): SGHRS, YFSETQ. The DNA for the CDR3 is TGCGCCAGCAGCGCCCGCACCGGTTCCTATAATTCACCCCTCCACTTT. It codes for CASSARTGSYNSPLHF.

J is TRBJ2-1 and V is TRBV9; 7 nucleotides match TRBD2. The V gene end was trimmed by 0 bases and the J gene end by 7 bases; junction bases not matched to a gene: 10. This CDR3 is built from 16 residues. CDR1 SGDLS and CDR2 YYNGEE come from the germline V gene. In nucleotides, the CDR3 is TGTGCCAGCAGCGTAGAGGGCGGGGGTATCAGGAATGAGCAGTTCTTC. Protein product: CASSVEGGGIRNEQFF.

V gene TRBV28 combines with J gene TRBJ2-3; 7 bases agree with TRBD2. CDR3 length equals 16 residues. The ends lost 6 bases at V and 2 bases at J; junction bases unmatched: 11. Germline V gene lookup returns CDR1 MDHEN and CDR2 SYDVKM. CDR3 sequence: CASSWGGVPPTDTQYF. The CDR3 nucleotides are TGTGCCAGCAGCTGGGGGGGGGTCCCCCCCACAGATACGCAGTATTTT.

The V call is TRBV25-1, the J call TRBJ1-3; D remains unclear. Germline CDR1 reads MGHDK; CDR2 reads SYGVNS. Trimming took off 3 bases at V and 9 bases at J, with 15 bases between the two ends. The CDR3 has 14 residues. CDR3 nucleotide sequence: TGTGCCAGCAGTGATGGCGAGGAGGCGGCCACCATATATTTT. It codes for CASSDGEEAATIYF. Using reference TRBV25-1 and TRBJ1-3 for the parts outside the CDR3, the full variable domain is EADIYQTPRYLVIGTGKKITLECSQTMGHDKMYWYQQDPGMELHLIHYSYGVNSTEKGDLSSESTVSRIRTEHFPLTLESARPSHTSQYLCASSDGEEAATIYFGEGSWLTVV.

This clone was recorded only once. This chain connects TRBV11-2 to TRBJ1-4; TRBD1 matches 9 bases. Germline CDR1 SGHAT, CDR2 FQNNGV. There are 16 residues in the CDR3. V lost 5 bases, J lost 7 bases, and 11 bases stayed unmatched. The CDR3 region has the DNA TGTGCCAGCAGCCCCCTGGGCGGGACAGGGAGTGAAAAACTGTTTTTT. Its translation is CASSPLGGTGSEKLFF.

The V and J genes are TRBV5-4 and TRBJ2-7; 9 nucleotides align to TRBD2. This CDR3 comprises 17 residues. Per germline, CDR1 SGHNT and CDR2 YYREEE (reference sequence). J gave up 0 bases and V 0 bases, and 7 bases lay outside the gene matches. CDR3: CASSLAGSRGGSYEQYF. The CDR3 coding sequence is TGTGCCAGCAGCTTGGCCGGTTCGCGGGGGGGCTCCTACGAGCAGTACTTC.

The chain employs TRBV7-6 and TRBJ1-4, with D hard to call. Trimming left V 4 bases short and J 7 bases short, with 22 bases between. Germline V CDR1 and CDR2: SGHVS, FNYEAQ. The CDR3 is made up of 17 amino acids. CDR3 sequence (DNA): TGTGCCAGCAGCTCTCCCTTCCGGGGAAAAGTAGTTGAAAAACTGTTTTTT. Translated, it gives CASSSPFRGKVVEKLFF.

The CDR3: CASNWGQGDADTQYF. Written as DNA, the CDR3 is TGTGCCAGTAATTGGGGACAGGGGGACGCAGATACGCAGTATTTT. The J gene is TRBJ2-3, the V gene TRBV19; 11 nucleotides agree with TRBD1. V dropped 7 bases and J dropped 4; count of bases not matched to a gene: 7. The CDR3 is made up of 15 amino acids. Germline CDR1 and CDR2: LNHDA and SQIVND (reference sequence).

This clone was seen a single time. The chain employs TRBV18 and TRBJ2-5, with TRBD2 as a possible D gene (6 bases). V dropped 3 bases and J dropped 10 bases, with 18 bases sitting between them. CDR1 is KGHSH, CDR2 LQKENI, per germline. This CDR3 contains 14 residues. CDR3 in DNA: TGTGCCAGCTCACCCGGCCTCCCCAAGGAGGGCCAGTACTTC. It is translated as CASSPGLPKEGQYF.